This TCR beta chain emerged from a study of siplizumab effects on memory and regulatory T cells. Germline loops: CDR1 MNHEY, CDR2 SVGAGI. V was pared by 8 bases and J by 0 bases, with 9 bases of the junction left unmatched. The CDR3 length is 15 residues. Clones were sequenced by immunoSEQ multiplex PCR, and TCRdb holds only the in-frame ones, with some missing. The table shows some 100,000 clones, with about 96% occurring only once. Sequencing was performed on naive CD4+ T cells sorted from blood. This receptor was obtained from a human donor in good health. V usage is TRBV6-5 and J usage is TRBJ2-7; 8 nucleotides align to TRBD2. The CDR3 protein is CASSGRGGPSYEQYF. The CDR3, as DNA: TGTGCCAGCTCAGGACGGGGGGGGCCCTCCTACGAGCAGTACTTC.